This T cell receptor (beta chain) was sequenced in a study of blood T cell repertoires in COVID-19. Turning to the study itself: Samples taken during acute and convalescent COVID-19 were collected in the United States, Italy and Spain. PBMCs, B-cell-depleted T cells, or T cells provided the cDNA or gDNA that made up the material.

How the authors handled the data: Scientists estimated how many nucleated cells there were by amplifying reference gene primers. The method was immunoSEQ multiplex PCR; TCRdb's version includes in-frame clones alone and lacks a portion of them. V, J and clone size are those of that table, while D and trimming were read from the DNA. The sample lists tens of thousands of clones; 82% were seen once. CDR1 and CDR2 (germline): SGHRS, YFSETQ. The trim removed 4 bases at V and 4 bases at J, leaving 7 bases unmatched. The CDR3 has 15 amino acids. Sequenced material: peripheral blood. The origin of this receptor is a woman aged 60-75 years with acute or convalescent COVID-19. This chain joins TRBV5-1 and TRBJ2-2; 7 bases fit TRBD1. Here the CDR3 reads CASSKRQGATGELFF. The CDR3, as DNA: TGCGCCAGCAGCAAAAGACAGGGTGCCACCGGGGAGCTGTTTTTT.